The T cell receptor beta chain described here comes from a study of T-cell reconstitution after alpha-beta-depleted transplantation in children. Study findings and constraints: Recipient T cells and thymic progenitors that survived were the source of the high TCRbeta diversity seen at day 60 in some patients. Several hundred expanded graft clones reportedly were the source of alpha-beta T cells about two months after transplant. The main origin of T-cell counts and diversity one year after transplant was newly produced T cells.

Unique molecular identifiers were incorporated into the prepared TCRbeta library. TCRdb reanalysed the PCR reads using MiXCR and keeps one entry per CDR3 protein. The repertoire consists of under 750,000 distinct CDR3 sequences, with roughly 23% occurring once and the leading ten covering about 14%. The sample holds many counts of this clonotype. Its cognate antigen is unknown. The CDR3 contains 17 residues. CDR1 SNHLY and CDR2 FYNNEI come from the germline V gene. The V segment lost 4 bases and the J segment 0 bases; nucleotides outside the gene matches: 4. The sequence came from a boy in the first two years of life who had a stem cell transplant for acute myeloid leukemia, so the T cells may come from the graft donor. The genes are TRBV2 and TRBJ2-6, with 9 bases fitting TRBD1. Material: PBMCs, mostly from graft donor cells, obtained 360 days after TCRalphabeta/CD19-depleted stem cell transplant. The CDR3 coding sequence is TGTGCCAGCAGTGTAGGGACAGGGTACTCTGGGGCCAACGTCCTGACTTTC. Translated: CASSVGTGYSGANVLTF.